This T cell receptor (beta chain) was sequenced for a study of neurological immune-mediated disorders. Study-wide results and limits: Expansion of TCR clones was greatest in HTLV-1-associated myelopathy and smallest in multiple sclerosis, where it fell below that of healthy controls. There was no clinical or MRI feature that was associated with the multiple sclerosis repertoire cluster.

The cDNA was produced through 5'RACE with 10-nucleotide random UMIs. Each CDR3 protein gets one entry after TCRdb re-called the 5' RACE reads with MiXCR. The sample records roughly 75,000 distinct CDR3 sequences, roughly 2.6% being singletons. The germline CDR1 and CDR2 sequences are DFQATT and SNEGSKA (reference sequence). The CDR3 runs 16 residues. Deletions cut 0 bases from V and 0 bases from J, with 9 bases between. In its sample, this clonotype was seen many times. Its target is not known. Sample: PBMCs. The TCR sequence derives from a woman in her twenties or thirties with multiple sclerosis. The rearrangement uses TRBV20-1 and TRBJ1-6, with D unresolved. CDR3 DNA sequence: TGCAGTGCTAGAGAACAGTGGAGCTCCTATAATTCACCCCTCCACTTT. Amino acid sequence: CSAREQWSSYNSPLHF.